The TCR beta chain under discussion was sequenced for a study of cytomegalovirus exposure and HLA in healthy donors. It was with 60 Vbeta and 13 Jbeta primers that the PCR ran. Assay: immunoSEQ multiplex PCR; the TCRdb copy retains only in-frame clones and omits some. The repertoire includes approximately 90,000 clones, roughly 80% of them detected once, and roughly 2% sits in the top ten. Comments on this clone: Antigen specificity is unknown.

Whole-study findings and limits: Reported performance of the classifier showed diagnosis of cytomegalovirus status with high specificity and sensitivity. With later analysis, a missense DCLRE1C variant became linked to TCR beta V- and J-gene trimming.

Per germline, CDR1 SGHRS and CDR2 YFSETQ. The CDR3 is 13 residues long. The ends lost 4 bases at V and 14 bases at J; junction bases unmatched: 8. This TCR was recovered from a boy aged 10-17 years in good health and CMV-seronegative. The V gene is TRBV5-1, the J gene TRBJ1-4, with 10 bases lining up with TRBD1. The specimen sequenced was PBMCs. CDR3 in amino acids: CASSPMGQGFLFF. The CDR3, as DNA: TGCGCCAGCAGCCCAATGGGACAGGGGTTCCTGTTTTTT.